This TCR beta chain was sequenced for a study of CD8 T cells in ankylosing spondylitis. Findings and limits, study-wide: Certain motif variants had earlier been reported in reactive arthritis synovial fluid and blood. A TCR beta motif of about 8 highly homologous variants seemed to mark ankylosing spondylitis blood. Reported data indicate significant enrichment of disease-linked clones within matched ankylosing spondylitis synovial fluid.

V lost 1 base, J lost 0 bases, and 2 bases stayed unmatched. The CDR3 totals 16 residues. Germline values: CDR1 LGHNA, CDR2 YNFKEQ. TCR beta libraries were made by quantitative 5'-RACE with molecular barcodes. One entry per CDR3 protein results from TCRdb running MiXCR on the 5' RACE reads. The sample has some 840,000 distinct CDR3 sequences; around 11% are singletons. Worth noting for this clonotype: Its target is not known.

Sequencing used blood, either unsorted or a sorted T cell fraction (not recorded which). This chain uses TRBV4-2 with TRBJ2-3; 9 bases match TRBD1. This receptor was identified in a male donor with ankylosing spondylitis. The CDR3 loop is CASSQVGTGSTDTQYF. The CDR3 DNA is TGTGCCAGCAGCCAAGTCGGGACAGGGAGCACAGATACGCAGTATTTT.